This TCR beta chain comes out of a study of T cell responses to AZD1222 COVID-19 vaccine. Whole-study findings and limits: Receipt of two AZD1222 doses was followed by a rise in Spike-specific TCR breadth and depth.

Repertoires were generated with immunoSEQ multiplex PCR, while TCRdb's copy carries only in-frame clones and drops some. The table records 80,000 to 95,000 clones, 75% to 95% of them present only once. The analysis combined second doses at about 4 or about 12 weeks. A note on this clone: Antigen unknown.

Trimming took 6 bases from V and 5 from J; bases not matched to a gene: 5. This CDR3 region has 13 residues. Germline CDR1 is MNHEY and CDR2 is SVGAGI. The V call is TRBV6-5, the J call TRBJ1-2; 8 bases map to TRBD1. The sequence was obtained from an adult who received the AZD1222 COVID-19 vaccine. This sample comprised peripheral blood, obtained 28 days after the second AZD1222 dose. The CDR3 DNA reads TGTGCCAGCAGCGACACAGGGGGGTATGGCTACACCTTC. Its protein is CASSDTGGYGYTF.